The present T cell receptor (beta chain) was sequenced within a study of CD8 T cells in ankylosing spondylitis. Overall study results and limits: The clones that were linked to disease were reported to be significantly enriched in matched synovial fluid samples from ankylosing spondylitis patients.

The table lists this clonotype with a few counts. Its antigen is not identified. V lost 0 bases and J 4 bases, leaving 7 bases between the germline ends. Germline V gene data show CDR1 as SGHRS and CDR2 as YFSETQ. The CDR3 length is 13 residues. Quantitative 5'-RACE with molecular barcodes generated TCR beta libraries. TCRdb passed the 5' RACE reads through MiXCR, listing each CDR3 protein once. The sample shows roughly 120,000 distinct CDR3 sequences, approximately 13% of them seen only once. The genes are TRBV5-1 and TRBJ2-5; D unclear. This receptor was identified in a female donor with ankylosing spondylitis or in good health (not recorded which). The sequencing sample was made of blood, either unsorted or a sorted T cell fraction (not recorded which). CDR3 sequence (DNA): TGCGCCAGCAGCTTGGGGATTAGAGAGACCCAGTACTTC. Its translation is CASSLGIRETQYF.